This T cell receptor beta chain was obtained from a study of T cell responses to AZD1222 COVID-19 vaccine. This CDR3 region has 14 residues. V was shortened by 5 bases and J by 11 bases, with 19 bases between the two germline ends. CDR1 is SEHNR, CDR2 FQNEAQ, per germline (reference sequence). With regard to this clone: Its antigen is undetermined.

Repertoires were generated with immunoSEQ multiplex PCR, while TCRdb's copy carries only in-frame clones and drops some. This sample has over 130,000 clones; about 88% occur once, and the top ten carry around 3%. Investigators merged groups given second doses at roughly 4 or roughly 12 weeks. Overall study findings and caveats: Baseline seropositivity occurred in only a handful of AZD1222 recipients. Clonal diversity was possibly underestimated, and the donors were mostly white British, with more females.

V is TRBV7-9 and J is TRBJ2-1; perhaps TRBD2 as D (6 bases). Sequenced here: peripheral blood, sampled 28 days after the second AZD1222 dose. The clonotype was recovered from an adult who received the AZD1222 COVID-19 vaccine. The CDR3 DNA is TGTGCCAGCAGCCCCGACGGGACTGCCCCGAAGCAGTTCTTC. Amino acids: CASSPDGTAPKQFF.